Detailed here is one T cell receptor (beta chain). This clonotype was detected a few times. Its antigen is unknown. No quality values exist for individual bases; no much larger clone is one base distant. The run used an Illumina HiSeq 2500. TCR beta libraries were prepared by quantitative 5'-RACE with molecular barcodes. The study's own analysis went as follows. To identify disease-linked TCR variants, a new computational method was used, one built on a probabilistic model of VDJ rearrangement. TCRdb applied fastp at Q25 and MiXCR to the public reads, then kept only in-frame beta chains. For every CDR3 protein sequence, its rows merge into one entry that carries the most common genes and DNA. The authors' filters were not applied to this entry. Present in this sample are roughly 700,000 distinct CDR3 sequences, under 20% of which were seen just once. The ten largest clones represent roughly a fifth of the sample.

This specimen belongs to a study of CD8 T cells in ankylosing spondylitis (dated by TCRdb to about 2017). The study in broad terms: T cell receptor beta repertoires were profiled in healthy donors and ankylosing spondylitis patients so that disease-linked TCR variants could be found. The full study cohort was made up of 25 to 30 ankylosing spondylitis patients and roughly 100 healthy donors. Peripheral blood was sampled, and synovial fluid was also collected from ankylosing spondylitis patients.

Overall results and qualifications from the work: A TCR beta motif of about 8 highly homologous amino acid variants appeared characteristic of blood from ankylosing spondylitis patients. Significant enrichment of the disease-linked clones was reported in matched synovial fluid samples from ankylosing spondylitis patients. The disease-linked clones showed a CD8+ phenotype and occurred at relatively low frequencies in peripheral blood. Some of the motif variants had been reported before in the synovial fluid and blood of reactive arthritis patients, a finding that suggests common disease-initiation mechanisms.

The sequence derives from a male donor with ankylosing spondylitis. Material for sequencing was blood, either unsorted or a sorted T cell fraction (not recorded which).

The bases are TGTGCCAGCAGTGAACTTGTCAGGAACTATGGCTACACCTTC. Its product reads: CASSELVRNYGYTF. The chain was built from TRBV6-1 and TRBJ1-2; the D gene assignment is ambiguous. Trimming at the junction amounts to 2 bases on V and 2 bases on J, and the germline ends lie 9 bases apart. The CDR3 goes from the cysteine to the phenylalanine over 14 residues. Here the CDR3 DNA is all that survives: 42 bases in frame from base 1. CDR1 and CDR2, per the germline V gene, are MNHNS and SASEGT.